The clone carrying this T cell receptor beta chain was observed at least ten times. MiXCR, applied by TCRdb to the 5' RACE reads, yields one record per CDR3 protein. Of 200,000 to 250,000 distinct CDR3 sequences in the sample, over 9.5% are singletons; the top ten hold less than 3%. Germline V CDR1 and CDR2: SGHAT, FQNNGV. With 1 base removed from V and 0 bases from J, the gap between germline ends came to 10 bases. This CDR3 is 16 amino acids long. This sample is part of a study of CD8 T cells in ankylosing spondylitis. The rearrangement uses TRBV11-2 and TRBJ1-3, with D possibly matching TRBD1 (6 bases). Sequenced sample: blood, either unsorted or a sorted T cell fraction (not recorded which). This TCR was sampled from a male donor with ankylosing spondylitis or in good health (not recorded which). The CDR3 coding sequence is TGTGCCAGCAGCTTAGGTGGGACAAGCTCTGGAAACACCATATATTTT. Protein sequence: CASSLGGTSSGNTIYF.